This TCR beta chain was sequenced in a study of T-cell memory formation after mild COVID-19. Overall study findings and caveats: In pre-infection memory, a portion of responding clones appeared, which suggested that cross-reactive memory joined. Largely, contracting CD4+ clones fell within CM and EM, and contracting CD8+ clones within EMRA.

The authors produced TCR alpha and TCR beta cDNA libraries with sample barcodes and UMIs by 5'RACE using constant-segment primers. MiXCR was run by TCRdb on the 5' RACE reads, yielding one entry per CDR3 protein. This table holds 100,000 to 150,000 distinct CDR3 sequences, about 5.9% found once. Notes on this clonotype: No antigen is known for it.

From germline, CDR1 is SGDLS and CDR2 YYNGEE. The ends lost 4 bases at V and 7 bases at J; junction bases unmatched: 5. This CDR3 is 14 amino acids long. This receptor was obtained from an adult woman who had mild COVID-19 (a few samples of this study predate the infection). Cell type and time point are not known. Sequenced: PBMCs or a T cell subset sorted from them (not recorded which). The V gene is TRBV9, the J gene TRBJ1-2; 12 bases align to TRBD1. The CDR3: CASSPGTGGGGYTF. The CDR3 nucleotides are TGTGCCAGCAGCCCCGGGACAGGGGGCGGTGGCTACACCTTC.